The clone carrying this TCR beta chain was detected a few times. Its antigen remains unknown. Source study methods: To classify distant metastasis in papillary thyroid cancer, a model was built from CDR3 differences across clinicopathological groups. With MiXCR, TCRdb reprocessed the PCR reads. None of the V and J calls come from the authors' own analysis; TCRdb made them. The sample lists about 62,000 clones; just over 4% were seen once. The data were obtained in a study of metastatic and nonmetastatic thyroid tumors. Study-level points and caveats: The study reportedly found significantly higher TCR beta diversity in malignant thyroid tumors than benign nodules, in blood and tumor.

This CDR3 spans 15 amino acids. Germline CDR1 reads SGHAT; CDR2 reads FQNNGV. J was trimmed by 4 bases and V by 5 bases; bases with no gene match: 8. There were no patients who had received any treatment before thyroid surgery. The sample was blood. This chain connects TRBV11-2 to TRBJ2-1; 7 bases match TRBD1. This TCR was sampled from a female donor with papillary thyroid cancer or a benign thyroid nodule (not recorded which). Some clones in this sample may be carry-over from other donors' samples. The CDR3 bases are TGTGCCAGCAGCCGAGAGGGGGCGCTGTACAATGAGCAGTTCTTC. This translates into CASSREGALYNEQFF. The full variable domain, in which reference TRBV11-2 and TRBJ2-1 provide the parts outside the CDR3, is EAGVAQSPRYKIIEKRQSVAFWCNPISGHATLYWYQQILGQGPKLLIQFQNNGVVDDSQLPKDRFSAERLKGVDSTLKIQPAKLEDSAVYLCASSREGALYNEQFFGPGTRLTVL.